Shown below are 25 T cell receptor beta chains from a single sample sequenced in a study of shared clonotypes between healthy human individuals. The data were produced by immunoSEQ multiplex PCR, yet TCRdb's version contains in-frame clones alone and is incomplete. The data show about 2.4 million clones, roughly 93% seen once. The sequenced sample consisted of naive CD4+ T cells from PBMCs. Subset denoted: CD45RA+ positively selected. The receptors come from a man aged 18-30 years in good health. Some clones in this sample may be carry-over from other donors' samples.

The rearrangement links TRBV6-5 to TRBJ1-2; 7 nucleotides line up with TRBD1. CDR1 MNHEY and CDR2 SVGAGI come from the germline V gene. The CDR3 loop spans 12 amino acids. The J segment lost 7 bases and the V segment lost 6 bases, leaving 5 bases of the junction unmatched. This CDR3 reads CASRKNRGGYTF. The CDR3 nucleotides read TGTGCCAGCAGAAAAAACAGGGGTGGCTACACCTTC.

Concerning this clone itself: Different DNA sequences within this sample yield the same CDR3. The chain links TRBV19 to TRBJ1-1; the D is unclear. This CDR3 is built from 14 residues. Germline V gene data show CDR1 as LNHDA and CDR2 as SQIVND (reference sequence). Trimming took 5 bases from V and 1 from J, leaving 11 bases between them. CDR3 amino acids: CASSPRTGNTEAFF. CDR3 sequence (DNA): TGTGCCAGTAGTCCCCGGACTGGGAACACTGAAGCTTTCTTT.

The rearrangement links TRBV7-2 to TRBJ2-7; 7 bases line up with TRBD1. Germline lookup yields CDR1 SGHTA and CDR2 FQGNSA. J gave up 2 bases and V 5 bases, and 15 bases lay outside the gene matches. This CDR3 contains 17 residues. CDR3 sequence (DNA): TGTGCCAGCAGCATCCTTAACCGGGACAGCGGTCCCTACGAGCAGTACTTC. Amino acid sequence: CASSILNRDSGPYEQYF.

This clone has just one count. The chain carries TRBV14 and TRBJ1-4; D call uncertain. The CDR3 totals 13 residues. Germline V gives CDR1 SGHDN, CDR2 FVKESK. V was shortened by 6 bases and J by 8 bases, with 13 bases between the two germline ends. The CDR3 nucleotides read TGTGCCAGCAGTACTCTCGGTCGGGAAAAACTGTTTTTT. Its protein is CASSTLGREKLFF.

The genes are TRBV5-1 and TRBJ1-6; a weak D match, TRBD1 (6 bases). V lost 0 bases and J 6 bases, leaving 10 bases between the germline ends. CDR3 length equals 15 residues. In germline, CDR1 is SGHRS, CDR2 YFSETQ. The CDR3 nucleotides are TGCGCCAGCAGCTTGGAGTCAGGGGTTAATTCACCCCTCCACTTT. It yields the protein CASSLESGVNSPLHF.

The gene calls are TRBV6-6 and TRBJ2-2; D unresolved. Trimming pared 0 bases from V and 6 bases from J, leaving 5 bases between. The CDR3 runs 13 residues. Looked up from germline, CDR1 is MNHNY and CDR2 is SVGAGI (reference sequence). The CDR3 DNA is TGTGCCAGCAGTTACTCCCACCCCGGGGAGCTGTTTTTT. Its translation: CASSYSHPGELFF.

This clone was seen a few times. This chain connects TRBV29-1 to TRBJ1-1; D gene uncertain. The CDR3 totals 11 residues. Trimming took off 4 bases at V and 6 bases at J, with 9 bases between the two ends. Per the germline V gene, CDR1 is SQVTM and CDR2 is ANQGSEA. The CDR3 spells CSVVTSAEAFF. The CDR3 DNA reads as TGCAGCGTTGTAACCAGCGCTGAAGCTTTCTTT. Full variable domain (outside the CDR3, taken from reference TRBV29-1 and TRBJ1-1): SAVISQKPSRDICQRGTSLTIQCQVDSQVTMMFWYRQQPGQSLTLIATANQGSEATYESGFVIDKFPISRPNLTFSTLTVSNMSPEDSSIYLCSVVTSAEAFFGQGTRLTVV.

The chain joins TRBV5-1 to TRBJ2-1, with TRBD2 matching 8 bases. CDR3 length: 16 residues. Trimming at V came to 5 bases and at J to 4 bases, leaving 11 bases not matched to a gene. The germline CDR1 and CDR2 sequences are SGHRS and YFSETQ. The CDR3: CASRGLGLAGYNEQFF. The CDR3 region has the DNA TGCGCCAGCAGGGGTTTAGGCCTAGCGGGTTACAATGAGCAGTTCTTC.

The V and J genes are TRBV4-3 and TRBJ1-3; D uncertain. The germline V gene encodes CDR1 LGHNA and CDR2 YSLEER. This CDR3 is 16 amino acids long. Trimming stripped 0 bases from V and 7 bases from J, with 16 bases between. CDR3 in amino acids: CASSQEWVPGGNTIYF. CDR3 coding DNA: TGCGCCAGCAGCCAAGAATGGGTACCGGGAGGTAACACCATATATTTT.

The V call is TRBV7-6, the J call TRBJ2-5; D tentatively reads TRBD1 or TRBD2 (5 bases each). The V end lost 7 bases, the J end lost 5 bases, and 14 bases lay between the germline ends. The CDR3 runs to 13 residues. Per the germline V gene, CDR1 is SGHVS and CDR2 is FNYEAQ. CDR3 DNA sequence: TGTGCCAGCACCCCAGGGAGTTGGGAGACCCAGTACTTC. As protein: CASTPGSWETQYF.

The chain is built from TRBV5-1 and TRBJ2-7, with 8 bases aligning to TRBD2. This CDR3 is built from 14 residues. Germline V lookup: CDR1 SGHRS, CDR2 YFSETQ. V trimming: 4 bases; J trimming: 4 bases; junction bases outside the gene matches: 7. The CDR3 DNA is TGCGCCAGCAGCACGATTAGCGGGATGTACGAGCAGTACTTC. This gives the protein CASSTISGMYEQYF.

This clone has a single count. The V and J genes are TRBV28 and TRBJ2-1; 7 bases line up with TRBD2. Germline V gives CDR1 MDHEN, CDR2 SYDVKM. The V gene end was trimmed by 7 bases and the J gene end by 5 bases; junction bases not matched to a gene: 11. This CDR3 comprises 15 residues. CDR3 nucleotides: TGTGCCAGCACAGTTGGTGGGAGGGCCCACAATGAGCAGTTCTTC. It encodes CASTVGGRAHNEQFF. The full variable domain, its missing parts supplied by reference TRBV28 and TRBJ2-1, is DVKVTQSSRYLVKRTGEKVFLECVQDMDHENMFWYRQDPGLGLRLIYFSYDVKMKEKGDIPEGYSVSREKKERFSLILESASTNQTSMYLCASTVGGRAHNEQFFGPGTRLTVL.

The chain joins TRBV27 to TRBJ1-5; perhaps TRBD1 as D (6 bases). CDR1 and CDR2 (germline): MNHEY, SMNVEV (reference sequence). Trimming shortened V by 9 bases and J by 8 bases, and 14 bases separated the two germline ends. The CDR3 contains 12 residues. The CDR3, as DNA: TGTGCCAGTAGGGGGTCTCCCAAGCCCCAGCATTTT. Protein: CASRGSPKPQHF.

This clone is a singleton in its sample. CDR3 in amino acids: CSVTGGTGNTIYF. The CDR3 region has the DNA TGCAGCGTAACAGGGGGTACAGGAAACACCATATATTTT. The chain couples TRBV29-1 to TRBJ1-3, with 8 bases matching TRBD1. Germline loops: CDR1 SQVTM, CDR2 ANQGSEA. This CDR3 has 13 residues. Losses at the gene ends were 6 bases for V and 4 bases for J; bases not matched to a gene: 5.

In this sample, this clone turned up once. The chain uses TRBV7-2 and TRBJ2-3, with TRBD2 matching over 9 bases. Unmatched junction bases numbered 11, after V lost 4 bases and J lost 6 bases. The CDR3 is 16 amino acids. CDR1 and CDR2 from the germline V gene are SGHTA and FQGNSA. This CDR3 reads CASSSLPGLAGDTQYF. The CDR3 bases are TGTGCCAGCAGCTCCCTGCCGGGACTAGCAGGCGATACGCAGTATTTT.

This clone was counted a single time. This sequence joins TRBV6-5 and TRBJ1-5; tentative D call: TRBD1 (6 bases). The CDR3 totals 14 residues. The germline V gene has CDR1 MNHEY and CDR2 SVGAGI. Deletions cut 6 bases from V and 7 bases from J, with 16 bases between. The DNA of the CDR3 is TGTGCCAGCAGAGGGAGGGAAACAGGGCAGCCCCAGCATTTT. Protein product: CASRGRETGQPQHF.

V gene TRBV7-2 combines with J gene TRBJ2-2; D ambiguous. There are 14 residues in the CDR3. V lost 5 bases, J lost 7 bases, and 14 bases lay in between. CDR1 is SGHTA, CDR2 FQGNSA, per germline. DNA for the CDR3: TGTGCCAGCAGCCAGTCGGGCGTTTTCGGGGAGCTGTTTTTT. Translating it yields CASSQSGVFGELFF.

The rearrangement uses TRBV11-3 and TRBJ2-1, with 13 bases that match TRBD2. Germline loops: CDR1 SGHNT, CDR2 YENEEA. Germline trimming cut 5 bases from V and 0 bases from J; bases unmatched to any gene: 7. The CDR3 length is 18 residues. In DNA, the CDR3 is TGTGCCAGCAGCCAAAAAGGGACTAGCGGGGCCTCCTACAATGAGCAGTTCTTC. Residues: CASSQKGTSGASYNEQFF.

CDR3 region: CASSEGDRRNTEAFF. The CDR3 DNA reads TGTGCCAGCAGCGAGGGGGACAGGAGAAACACTGAAGCTTTCTTT. This chain joins TRBV9 and TRBJ1-1; TRBD1 matches at 8 bases. V lost 3 bases to trimming and J lost 2 bases; unmatched junction nucleotides: 6. The CDR3 has 15 residues. Germline V CDR1 and CDR2: SGDLS, YYNGEE.

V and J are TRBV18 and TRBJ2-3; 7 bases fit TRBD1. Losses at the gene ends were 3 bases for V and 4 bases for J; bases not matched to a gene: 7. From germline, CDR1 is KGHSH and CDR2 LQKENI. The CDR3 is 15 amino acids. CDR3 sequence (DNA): TGTGCCAGCTCACCGAAAAACAGGGGATCAGATACGCAGTATTTT. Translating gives CASSPKNRGSDTQYF.

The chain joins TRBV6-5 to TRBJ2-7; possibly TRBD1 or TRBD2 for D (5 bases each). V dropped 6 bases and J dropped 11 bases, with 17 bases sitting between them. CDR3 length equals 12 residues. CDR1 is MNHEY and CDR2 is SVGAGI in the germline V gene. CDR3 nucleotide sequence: TGTGCCAGCAGCCCCGGGGCAGGGTTTAAGTACTTC. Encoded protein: CASSPGAGFKYF.

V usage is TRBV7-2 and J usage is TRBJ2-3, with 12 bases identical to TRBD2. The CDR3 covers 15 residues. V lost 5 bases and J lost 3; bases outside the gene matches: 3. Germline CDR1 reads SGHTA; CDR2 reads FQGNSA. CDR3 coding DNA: TGTGCCAGCAGCCGGACTAGCGGGAATACAGATACGCAGTATTTT. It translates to CASSRTSGNTDTQYF.

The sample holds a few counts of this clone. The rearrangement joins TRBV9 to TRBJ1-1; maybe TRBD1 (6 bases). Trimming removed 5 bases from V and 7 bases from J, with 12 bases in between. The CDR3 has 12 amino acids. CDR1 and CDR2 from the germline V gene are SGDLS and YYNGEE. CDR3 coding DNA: TGTGCCAGCAGGGCCGGGGGCGGTGAAGCTTTCTTT. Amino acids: CASRAGGGEAFF. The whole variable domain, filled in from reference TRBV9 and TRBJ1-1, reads DSGVTQTPKHLITATGQRVTLRCSPRSGDLSVYWYQQSLDQGLQFLIQYYNGEERAKGNILERFSAQQFPDLHSELNLSSLELGDSALYFCASRAGGGEAFFGQGTRLTVV.

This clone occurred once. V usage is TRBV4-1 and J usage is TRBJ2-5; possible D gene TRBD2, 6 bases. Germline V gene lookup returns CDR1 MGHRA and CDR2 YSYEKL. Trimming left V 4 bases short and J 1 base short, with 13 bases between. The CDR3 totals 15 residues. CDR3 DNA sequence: TGCGCCAGCAGCCCAGCCGGGACTCCCCAAGAGACCCAGTACTTC. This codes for CASSPAGTPQETQYF.

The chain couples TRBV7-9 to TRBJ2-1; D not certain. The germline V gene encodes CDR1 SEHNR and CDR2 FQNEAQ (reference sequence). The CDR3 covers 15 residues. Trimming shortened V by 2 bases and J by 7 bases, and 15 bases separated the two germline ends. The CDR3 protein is CASSLRETGRNEQFF. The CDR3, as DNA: TGTGCCAGCAGCTTAAGGGAAACGGGCAGGAATGAGCAGTTCTTC.